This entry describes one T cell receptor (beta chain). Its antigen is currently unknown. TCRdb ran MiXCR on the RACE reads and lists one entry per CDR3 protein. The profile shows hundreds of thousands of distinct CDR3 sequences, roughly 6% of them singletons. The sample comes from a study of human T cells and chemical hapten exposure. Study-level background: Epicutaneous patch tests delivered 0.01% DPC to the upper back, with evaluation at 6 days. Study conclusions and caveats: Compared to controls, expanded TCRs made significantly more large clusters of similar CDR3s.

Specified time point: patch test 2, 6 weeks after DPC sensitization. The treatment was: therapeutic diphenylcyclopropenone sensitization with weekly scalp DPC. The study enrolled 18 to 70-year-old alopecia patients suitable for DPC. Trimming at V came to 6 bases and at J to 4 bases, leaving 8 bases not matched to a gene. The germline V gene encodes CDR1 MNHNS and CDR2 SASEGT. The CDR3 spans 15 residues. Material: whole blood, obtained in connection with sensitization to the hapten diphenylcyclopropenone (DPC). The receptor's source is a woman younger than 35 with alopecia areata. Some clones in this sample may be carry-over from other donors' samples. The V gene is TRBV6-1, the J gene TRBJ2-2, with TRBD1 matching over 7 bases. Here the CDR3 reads CASRDRVEATGELFF. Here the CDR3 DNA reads TGTGCCAGCAGAGACAGGGTAGAGGCCACCGGGGAGCTGTTTTTT.